This T cell receptor (beta chain) was captured in a study of CD8+CD57+ T cells in acquired aplastic anemia (dated by TCRdb to 2017 to 2018). For the study in its entirety: Extracted DNA from sorted CD4+ and CD8+ cells averaged around 2.9 ug, ranging from roughly 0.17 to 30 ug. Healthy donor samples averaged roughly 9.8 million reads for CD4+ and roughly 12 million for CD8+ cells. Study-wide findings and limitations: Around 30 CD8+ CDR3 sequences were found to be shared between patients and controls, but these sequences appeared to be highly expressed in patients and within the immunodominant clones of the patients. CD8+ Simpson's diversity did not differ significantly between patients and healthy controls (P=0.060).

CDR1 DFQATT and CDR2 SNEGSKA were looked up in the germline V gene (reference sequence). V gives up 2 bases and J gives up 0 bases, and the segment between their germline ends measures 7 bases. The CDR3 starts with the cysteine, ends with the phenylalanine, and has 13 residues. Left in the record is the CDR3 DNA by itself, 39 bases read in frame from the first base. This clonotype came up many times. Its cognate antigen has yet to be identified. Nothing much larger sits one base from this clone, and base qualities are not available. Genomic DNA served as template for TCR beta VDJ combination and CDR3 sequence profiling. An Illumina HiSeq 2000 was used for TCR repertoire sequencing. The source study handled its data this way. TRBV/TRBJ rearrangement plots, CDR3 size and DJ length profiles, and Simpson's diversity index were used to assess repertoires. The most abundant DNA sequence in the deep sequencing data was defined as the immunodominant clone. CDR3 amino acid sequences were checked for sharing across subjects and were also compared against the VDJdb database and published repertoires. Through fastp at Q25 and MiXCR, TCRdb rebuilt clones from the public reads, retaining in-frame beta chains. Each entry is one CDR3 protein sequence, shown with its most common DNA and genes. TCRdb assigned the V and J calls; the authors' analysis was not used. In all, the sample holds 200,000 to 250,000 distinct CDR3 sequences, and roughly 35% of those were seen once. Roughly 1.1% of the sample is in the top ten clones.

The study deep-sequenced TCR repertoires of sorted CD4+ and CD8+ blood T cells from severe aplastic anemia patients and healthy subjects. Ficoll-Paque density gradient centrifugation was used to isolate peripheral blood mononuclear cells. Before DNA was extracted, CD4+ and CD8+ T cells were sorted using either FACS or magnetic beads. This chain joins TRBV20-1 to TRBJ1-1, with no D gene named confidently. The receptor's source is a human donor in good health, serving as a control. Sequencing used sorted CD4+, CD8+, or CD8+CD57+ T cells (not recorded which) from PBMCs. CDR3 region: CSARHVLNTEAFF. The base sequence is TGCAGTGCTAGACACGTTCTGAACACTGAAGCTTTCTTT.